Detailed here is one TCR beta chain. Sequenced by immunoSEQ multiplex PCR; TCRdb stores in-frame clones only, minus some. The sample consists of about 77,000 clones, almost 95% of them appearing once. This entry comes from a study of control samples from healthy donors and cancer patients. The CDR3 runs 12 residues. Trimming removed 5 bases at V and 8 bases at J, with 12 bases between. The receptor was isolated from a woman aged 55 to 70 in good health. Input material: blood. The chain joins TRBV12-3 or TRBV12-4 to TRBJ1-2, with D tentatively TRBD1 (5 bases). The CDR3 reads CASSVTGRGYTF. CDR3 nucleotides: TGTGCCAGCAGTGTCACAGGACGGGGCTACACCTTC.